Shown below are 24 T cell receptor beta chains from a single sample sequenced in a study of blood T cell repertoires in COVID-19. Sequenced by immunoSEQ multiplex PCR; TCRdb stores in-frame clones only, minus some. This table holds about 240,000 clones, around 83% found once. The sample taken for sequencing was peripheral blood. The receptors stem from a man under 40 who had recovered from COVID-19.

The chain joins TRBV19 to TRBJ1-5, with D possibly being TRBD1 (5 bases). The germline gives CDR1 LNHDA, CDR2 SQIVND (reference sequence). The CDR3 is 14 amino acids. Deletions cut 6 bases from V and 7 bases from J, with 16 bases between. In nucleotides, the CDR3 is TGTGCCAGTAGCACAAGACAGTTGGTGCAGCCCCAGCATTTT. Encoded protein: CASSTRQLVQPQHF.

The CDR3 spells CASSPRSLPPQETQYF. CDR3 DNA sequence: TGTGCCAGCTCACCCCGGTCCCTACCGCCCCAAGAGACCCAGTACTTC. This chain connects TRBV18 to TRBJ2-5; no definite D call. Germline-derived CDR1 and CDR2 are KGHSH and LQKENI. CDR3 length equals 16 residues. Trimming stripped 3 bases from V and 1 base from J, with 15 bases between.

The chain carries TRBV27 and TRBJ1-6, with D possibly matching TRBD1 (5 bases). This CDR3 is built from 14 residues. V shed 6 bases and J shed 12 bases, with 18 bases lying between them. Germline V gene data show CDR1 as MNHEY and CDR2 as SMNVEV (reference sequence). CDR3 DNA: TGTGCCAGCAGGAACGTTGGGGTTCAGGGACCCCTCCACTTT. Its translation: CASRNVGVQGPLHF.

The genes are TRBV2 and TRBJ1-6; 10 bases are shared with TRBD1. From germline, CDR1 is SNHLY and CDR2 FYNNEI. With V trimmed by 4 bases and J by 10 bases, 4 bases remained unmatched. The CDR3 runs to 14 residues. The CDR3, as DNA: TGTGCCAGCAGTGCGGGGACAGGGGTCTCACCCCTCCACTTT. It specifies CASSAGTGVSPLHF.

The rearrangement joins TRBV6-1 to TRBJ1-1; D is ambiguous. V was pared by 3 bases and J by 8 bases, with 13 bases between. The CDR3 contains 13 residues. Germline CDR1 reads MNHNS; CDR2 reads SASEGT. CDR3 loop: CASSDQDFGEAFF. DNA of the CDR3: TGTGCCAGCAGTGACCAGGACTTCGGGGAAGCTTTCTTT.

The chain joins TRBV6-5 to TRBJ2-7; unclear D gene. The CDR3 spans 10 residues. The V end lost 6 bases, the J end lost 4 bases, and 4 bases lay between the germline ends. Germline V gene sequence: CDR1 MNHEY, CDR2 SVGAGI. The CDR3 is CASRAYEQYF. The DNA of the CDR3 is TGTGCCAGCAGAGCGTACGAGCAGTACTTC.

The CDR3 nucleotides are TGTGCCAGCAGCCAAGGATCCTTGAGCGAGCAGTACGTC. It yields the protein CASSQGSLSEQYV. J is TRBJ2-7 and V is TRBV3-1 (or the pseudogene TRBV3-2); D is unresolved. Germline V gene lookup returns CDR1 LGHDT and CDR2 YNNKEL (reference sequence). The V gene lost 1 base and the J gene lost 6 bases, with 10 bases spanning the gap. This CDR3 contains 13 residues.

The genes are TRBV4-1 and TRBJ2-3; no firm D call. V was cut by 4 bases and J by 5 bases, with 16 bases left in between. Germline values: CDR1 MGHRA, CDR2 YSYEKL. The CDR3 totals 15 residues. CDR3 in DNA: TGCGCCAGCAGCCGAATAGCTGATGGTATAGATACGCAGTATTTT. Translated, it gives CASSRIADGIDTQYF.

CDR3 DNA: TGTGCCAGCAGCGCAAACCCTACAGTTGAAGCTTTCTTT. It encodes CASSANPTVEAFF. The chain employs TRBV28 and TRBJ1-1; the D is unclear. CDR1 is MDHEN and CDR2 is SYDVKM in the germline V gene. The CDR3 sequence is 13 residues long. Trimming removed 6 bases at V and 7 bases at J, with 15 bases between.

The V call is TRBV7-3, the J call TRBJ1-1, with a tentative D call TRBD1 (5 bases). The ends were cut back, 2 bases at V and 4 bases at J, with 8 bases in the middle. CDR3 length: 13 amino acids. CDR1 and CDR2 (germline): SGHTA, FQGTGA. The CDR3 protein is CASSLGQGTEAFF. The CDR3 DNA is TGTGCCAGCAGCTTAGGGCAGGGCACTGAAGCTTTCTTT. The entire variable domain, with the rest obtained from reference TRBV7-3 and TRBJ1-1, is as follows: GAGVSQTPSNKVTEKGKYVELRCDPISGHTALYWYRQSLGQGPEFLIYFQGTGAADDSGLPNDRFFAVRPEGSVSTLKIQRTERGDSAVYLCASSLGQGTEAFFGQGTRLTVV.

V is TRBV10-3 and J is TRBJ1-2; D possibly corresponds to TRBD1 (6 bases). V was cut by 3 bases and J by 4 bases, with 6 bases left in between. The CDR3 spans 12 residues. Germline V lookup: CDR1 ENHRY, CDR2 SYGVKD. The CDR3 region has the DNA TGTGCCATCAGTGAACAGGGCTATGGCTACACCTTC. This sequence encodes CAISEQGYGYTF.

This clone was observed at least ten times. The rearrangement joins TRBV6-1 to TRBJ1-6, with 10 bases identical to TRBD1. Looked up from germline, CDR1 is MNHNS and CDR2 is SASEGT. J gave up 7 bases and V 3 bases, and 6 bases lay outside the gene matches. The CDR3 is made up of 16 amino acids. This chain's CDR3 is CASSEYVGQGNSPLHF. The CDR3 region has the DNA TGTGCCAGCAGTGAGTACGTGGGACAGGGGAATTCACCCCTCCACTTT.

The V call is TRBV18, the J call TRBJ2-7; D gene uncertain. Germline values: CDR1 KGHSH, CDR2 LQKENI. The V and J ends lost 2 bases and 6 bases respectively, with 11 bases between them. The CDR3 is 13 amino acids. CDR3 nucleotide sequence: TGTGCCAGCTCACCAACGACCCCGGGCGAGCAGTACGTC. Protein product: CASSPTTPGEQYV.

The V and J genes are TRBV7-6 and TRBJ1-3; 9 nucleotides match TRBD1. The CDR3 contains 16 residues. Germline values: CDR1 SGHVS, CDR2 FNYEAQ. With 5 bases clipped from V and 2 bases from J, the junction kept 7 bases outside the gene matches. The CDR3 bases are TGTGCCAGCAGCCCTCCGACAGGGGGGACTGGAAACACCATATATTTT. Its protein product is CASSPPTGGTGNTIYF.

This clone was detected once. The CDR3 sequence: CASSLAGSSGELFF. The CDR3 DNA reads as TGCGCCAGCAGCTTGGCCGGGTCATCCGGGGAGCTGTTTTTT. This chain links TRBV5-1 with TRBJ2-2, with no clear D. The CDR3 runs 14 residues. Trimming shortened V by 0 bases and J by 6 bases, and 9 bases separated the two germline ends. Germline assignment: CDR1 SGHRS and CDR2 YFSETQ.

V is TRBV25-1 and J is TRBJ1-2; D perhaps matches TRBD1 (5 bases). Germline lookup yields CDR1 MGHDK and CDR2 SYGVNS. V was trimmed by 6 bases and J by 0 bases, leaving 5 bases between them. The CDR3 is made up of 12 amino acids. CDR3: CASRTANYGYTF. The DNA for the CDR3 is TGTGCCAGCAGGACAGCTAACTATGGCTACACCTTC.

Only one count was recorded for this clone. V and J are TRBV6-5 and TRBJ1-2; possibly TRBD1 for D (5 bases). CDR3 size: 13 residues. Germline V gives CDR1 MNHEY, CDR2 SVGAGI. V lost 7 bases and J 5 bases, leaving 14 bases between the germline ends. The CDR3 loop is CASIEGGGYGYTF. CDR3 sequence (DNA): TGTGCCAGCATCGAAGGTGGGGGGTATGGCTACACCTTC.

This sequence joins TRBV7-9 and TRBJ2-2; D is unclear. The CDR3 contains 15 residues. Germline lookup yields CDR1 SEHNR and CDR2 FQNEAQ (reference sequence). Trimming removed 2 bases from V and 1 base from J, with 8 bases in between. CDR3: CASSLLGRNTGELFF. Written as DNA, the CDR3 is TGTGCCAGCAGCTTACTAGGCAGGAACACCGGGGAGCTGTTTTTT.

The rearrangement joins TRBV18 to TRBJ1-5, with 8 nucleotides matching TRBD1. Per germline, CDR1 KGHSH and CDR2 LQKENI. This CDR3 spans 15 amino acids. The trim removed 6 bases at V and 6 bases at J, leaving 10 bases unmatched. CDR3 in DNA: TGTGCCAGCTCCGAGGACAGGGCCGGGAGTCAGCCCCAGCATTTT. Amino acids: CASSEDRAGSQPQHF.

The CDR3 here is CASSPTPGLAGGSNTGELFF. The CDR3 DNA reads TGTGCCAGCAGCCCAACCCCGGGACTAGCGGGGGGATCAAACACCGGGGAGCTGTTTTTT. The chain employs TRBV9 and TRBJ2-2, with 15 bases matching TRBD2. The CDR3 runs 20 residues. The V segment lost 4 bases and the J segment 2 bases; nucleotides outside the gene matches: 12. Germline V gene lookup returns CDR1 SGDLS and CDR2 YYNGEE.

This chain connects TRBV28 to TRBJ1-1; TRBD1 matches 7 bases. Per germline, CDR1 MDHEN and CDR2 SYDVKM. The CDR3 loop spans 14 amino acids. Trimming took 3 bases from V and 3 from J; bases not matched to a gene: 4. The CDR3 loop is CASSLERGHTEAFF. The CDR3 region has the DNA TGTGCCAGCAGTTTGGAAAGGGGGCACACTGAAGCTTTCTTT.

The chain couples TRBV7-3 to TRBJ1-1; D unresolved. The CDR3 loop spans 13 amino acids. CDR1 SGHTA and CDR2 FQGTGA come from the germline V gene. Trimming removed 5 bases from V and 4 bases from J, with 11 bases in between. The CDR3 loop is CASSQSQSTEAFF. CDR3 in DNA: TGTGCCAGCAGCCAATCACAGAGCACTGAAGCTTTCTTT.

CDR3 protein: CASSTAPDYGYTF. DNA of the CDR3: TGTGCCAGCAGTACAGCCCCAGACTATGGCTACACCTTC. J is TRBJ1-2 and V is TRBV27; no reliable D call. V lost 5 bases, J lost 3 bases, and 10 bases lay in between. Germline V gives CDR1 MNHEY, CDR2 SMNVEV (reference sequence). This CDR3 spans 13 amino acids.

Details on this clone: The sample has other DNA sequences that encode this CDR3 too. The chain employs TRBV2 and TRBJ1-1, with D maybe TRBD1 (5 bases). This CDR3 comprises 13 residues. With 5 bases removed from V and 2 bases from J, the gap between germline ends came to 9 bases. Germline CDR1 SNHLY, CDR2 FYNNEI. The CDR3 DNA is TGTGCCAGCAGTCTCCAGGGAAACACTGAAGCTTTCTTT. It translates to CASSLQGNTEAFF.